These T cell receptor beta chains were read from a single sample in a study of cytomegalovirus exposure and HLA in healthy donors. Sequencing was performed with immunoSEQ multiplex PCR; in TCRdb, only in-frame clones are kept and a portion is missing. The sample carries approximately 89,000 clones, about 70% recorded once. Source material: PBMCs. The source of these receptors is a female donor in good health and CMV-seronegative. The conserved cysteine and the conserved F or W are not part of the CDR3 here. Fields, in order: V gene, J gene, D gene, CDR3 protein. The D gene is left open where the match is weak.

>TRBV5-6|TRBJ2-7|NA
ASSSISRSGCW
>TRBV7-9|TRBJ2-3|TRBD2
ASSLRRGGGEDTQY
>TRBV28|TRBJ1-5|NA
ASKWGGNQPQH
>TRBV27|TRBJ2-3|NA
ASRTGTSTDTQY
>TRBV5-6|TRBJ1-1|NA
ASNFPGNTEAF
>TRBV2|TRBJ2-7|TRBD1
ASSAGTGPYEQY
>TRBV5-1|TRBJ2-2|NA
ASSLSGTGELF
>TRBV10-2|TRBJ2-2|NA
ASRGDGGTGELF
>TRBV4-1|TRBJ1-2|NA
ASSQAGTTELDGYT
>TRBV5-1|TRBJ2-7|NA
ASSSDRLKQY
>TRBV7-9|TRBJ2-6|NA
ASSLASGGGANVLT
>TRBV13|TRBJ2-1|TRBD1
VSSPTRGTVRGDEQF
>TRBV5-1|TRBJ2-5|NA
ASSLASKSETQY
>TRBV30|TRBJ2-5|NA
AWSVRETQY
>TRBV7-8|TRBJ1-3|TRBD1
ASSSRGLGNTIY
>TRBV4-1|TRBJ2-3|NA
ASTPSGTDTQY
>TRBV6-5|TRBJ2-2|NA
ASRSRTPSGELF
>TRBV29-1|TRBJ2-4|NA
SVRKGGEGIQY
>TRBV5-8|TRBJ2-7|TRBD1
ASSGRTGFSEEQY
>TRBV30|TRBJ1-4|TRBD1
AWSTPGQGREKLF
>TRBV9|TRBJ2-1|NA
ASSITGLSYNEQF
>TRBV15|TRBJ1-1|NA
ATSRDSSPNTEAF
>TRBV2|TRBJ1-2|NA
ASSAIQGTNYGYT
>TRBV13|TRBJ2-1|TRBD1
ASTLGPGQGHNEQF
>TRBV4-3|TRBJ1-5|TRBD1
ASSQDRYSTAQH
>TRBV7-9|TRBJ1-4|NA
SSSKRGEKLF
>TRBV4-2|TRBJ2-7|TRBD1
ASSHEETGGYEQY
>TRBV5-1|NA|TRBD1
ASSSHSGTGSYEQY
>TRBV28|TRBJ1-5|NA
ASTHSSGGSQPQH
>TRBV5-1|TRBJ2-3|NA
ASSLLPQRDTQY
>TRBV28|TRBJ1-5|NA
ASGLNNQPQH
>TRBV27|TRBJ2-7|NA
ASSGRLVGNYEQY
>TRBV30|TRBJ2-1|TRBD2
AWSEGLAGINEQF
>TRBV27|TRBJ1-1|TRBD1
ASSGTGGAAAF
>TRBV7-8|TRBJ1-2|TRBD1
ASSLDINGKRQGVDYGYT
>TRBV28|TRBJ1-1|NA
ASSLDGRGTEAF
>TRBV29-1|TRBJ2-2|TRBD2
SVQPGLAGGQNTGELF
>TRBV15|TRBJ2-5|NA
ATSRERGVGGETQY
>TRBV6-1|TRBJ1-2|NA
ASSDPGLDGYT
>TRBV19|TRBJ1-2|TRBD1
ASSIEGQGDYGYT
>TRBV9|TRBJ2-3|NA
ASSVQGFETDTQY